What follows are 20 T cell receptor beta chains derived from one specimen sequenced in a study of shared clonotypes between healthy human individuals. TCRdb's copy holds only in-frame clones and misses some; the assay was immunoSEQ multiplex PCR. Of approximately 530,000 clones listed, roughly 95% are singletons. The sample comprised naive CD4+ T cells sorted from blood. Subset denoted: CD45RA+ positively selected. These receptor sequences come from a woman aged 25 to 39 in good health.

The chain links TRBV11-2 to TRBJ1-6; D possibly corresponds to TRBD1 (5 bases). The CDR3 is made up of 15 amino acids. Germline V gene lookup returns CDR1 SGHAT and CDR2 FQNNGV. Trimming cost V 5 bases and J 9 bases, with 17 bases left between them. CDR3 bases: TGTGCCAGCAGCGGGGGACTGCCGATAGGTTCACCCCTCCACTTT. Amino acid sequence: CASSGGLPIGSPLHF.

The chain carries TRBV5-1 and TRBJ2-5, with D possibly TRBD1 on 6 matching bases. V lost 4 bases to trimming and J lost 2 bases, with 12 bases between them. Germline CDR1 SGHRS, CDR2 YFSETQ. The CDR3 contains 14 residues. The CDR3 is CASSLDSFQETQYF. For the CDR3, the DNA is TGCGCCAGCAGCCTGGACAGTTTTCAAGAGACCCAGTACTTC. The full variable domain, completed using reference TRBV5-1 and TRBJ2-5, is KAGVTQTPRYLIKTRGQQVTLSCSPISGHRSVSWYQQTPGQGLQFLFEYFSETQRNKGNFPGRFSGRQFSNSRSEMNVSTLELGDSALYLCASSLDSFQETQYFGPGTRLLVL.

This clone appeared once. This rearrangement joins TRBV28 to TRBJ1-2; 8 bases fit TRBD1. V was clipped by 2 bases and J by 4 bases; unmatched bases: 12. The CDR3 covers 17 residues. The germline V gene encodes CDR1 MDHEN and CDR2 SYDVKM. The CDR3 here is CASSLGGGTGGSYGYTF. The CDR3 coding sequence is TGTGCCAGCAGTTTAGGAGGAGGGACAGGAGGTTCCTATGGCTACACCTTC.

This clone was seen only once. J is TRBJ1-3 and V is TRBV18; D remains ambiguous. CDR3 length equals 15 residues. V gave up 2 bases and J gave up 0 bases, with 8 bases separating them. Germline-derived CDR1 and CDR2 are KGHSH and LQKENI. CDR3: CASSPAPDSGNTIYF. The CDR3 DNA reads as TGTGCCAGCTCACCAGCCCCGGACTCTGGAAACACCATATATTTT.

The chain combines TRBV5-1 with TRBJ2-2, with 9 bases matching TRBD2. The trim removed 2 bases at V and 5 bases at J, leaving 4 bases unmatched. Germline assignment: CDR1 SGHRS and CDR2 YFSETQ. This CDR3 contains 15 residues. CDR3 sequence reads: CASSLTSGFTGELFF. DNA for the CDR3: TGCGCCAGCAGCTTAACTAGCGGGTTTACCGGGGAGCTGTTTTTT.

CDR3 loop: CASSLWAGELFF. DNA of the CDR3: TGTGCCAGCAGCTTGTGGGCCGGGGAGCTGTTTTTT. The V gene is TRBV5-4, the J gene TRBJ2-2; D not certain. The CDR3 spans 12 residues. V was clipped by 1 base and J by 6 bases, with 4 bases between them. Germline loops: CDR1 SGHNT, CDR2 YYREEE (reference sequence).

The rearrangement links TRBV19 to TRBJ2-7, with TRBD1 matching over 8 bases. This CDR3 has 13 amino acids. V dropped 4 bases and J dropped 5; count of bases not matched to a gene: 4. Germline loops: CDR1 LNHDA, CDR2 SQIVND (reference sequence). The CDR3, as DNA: TGTGCCAGTAGTAGACAGGGGCGACACGAGCAGTACTTC. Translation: CASSRQGRHEQYF. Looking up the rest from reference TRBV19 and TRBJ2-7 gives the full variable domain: DGGITQSPKYLFRKEGQNVTLSCEQNLNHDAMYWYRQDPGQGLRLIYYSQIVNDFQKGDIAEGYSVSREKKESFPLTVTSAQKNPTAFYLCASSRQGRHEQYFGPGTRLTVT.

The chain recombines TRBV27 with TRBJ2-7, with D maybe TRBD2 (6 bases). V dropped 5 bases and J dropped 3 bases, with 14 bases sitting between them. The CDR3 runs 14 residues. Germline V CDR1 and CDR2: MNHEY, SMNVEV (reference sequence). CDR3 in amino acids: CASSMAGTDYEQYF. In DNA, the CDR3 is TGTGCCAGCAGTATGGCGGGGACTGACTACGAGCAGTACTTC.

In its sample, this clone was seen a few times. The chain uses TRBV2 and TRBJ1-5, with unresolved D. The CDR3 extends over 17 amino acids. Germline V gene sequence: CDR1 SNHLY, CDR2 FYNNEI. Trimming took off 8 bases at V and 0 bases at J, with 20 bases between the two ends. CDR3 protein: CASSGAVSDYSNQPQHF. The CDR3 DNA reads TGTGCCAGCTCGGGCGCAGTCAGTGATTATAGCAATCAGCCCCAGCATTTT.

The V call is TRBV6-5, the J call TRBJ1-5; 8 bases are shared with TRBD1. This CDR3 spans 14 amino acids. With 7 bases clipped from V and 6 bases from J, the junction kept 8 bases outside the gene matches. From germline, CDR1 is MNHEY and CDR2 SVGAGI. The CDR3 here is CASKDRGTSQPQHF. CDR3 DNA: TGTGCCAGCAAAGACAGGGGTACGAGTCAGCCCCAGCATTTT.

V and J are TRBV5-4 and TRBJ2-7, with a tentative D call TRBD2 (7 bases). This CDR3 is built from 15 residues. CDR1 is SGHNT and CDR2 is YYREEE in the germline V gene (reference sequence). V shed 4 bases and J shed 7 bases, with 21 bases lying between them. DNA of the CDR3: TGTGCCAGCAGCGGCGGAGGGCGGGAGCAGGGGGAGCAGTACTTC. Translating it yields CASSGGGREQGEQYF.

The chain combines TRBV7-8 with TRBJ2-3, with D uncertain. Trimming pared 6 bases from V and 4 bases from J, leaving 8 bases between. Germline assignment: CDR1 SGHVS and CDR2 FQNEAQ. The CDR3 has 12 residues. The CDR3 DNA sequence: TGTGCCAGCAGAGGGATTTCAGATACGCAGTATTTT. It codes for CASRGISDTQYF.

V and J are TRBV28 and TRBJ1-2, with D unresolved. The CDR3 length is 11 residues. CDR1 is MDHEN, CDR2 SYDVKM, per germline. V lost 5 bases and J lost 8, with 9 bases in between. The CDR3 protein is CASSGFSGYTF. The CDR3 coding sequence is TGTGCCAGCAGTGGATTTTCGGGCTACACCTTC.

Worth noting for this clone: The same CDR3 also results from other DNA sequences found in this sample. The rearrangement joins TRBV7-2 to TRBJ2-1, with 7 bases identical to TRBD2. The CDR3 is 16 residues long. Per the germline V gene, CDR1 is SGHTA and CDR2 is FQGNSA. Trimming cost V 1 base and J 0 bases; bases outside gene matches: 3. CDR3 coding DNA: TGTGCCAGCAGCTTAGTCGGCGGGAGCTCCTACAATGAGCAGTTCTTC. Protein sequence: CASSLVGGSSYNEQFF.

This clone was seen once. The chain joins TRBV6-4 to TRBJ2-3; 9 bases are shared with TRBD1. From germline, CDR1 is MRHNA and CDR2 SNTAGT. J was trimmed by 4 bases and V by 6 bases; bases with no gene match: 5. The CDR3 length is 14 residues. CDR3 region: CASRKQGAADTQYF. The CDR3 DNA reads TGTGCCAGCAGGAAACAGGGGGCCGCAGATACGCAGTATTTT.

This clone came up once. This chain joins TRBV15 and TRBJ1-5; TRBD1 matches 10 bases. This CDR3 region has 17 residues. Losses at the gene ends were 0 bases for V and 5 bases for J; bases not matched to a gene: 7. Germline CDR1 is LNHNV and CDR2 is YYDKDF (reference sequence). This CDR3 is CATSRDRGQGFYQPQHF. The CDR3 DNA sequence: TGTGCCACCAGCAGAGATAGGGGACAGGGGTTTTATCAGCCCCAGCATTTT.

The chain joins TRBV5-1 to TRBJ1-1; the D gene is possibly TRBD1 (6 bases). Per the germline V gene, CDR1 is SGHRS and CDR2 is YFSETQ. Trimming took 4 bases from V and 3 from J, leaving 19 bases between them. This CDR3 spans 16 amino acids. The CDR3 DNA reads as TGCGCCAGCAGCCCATCGCCCCAGGGGCGGGACACTGAAGCTTTCTTT. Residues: CASSPSPQGRDTEAFF.

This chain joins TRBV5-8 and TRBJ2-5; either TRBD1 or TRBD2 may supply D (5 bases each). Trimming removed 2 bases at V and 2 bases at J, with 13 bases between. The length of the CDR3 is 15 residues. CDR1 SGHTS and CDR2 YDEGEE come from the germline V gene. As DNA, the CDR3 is TGTGCCAGCAGCTTATGGGGGAGACGACAAGAGACCCAGTACTTC. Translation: CASSLWGRRQETQYF. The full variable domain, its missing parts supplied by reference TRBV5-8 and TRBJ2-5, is EAGVTQSPTHLIKTRGQQATLRCSPISGHTSVYWYQQALGLGLQFLLWYDEGEERNRGNFPPRFSGRQFPNYSSELNVNALELEDSALYLCASSLWGRRQETQYFGPGTRLLVL.

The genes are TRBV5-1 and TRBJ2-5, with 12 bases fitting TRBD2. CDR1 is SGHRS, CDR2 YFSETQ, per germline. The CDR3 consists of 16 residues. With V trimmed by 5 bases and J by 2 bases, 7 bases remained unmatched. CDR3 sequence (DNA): TGCGCCAGCAGTTTCAATGGACTAGCGGGGCAAGAGACCCAGTACTTC. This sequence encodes CASSFNGLAGQETQYF.

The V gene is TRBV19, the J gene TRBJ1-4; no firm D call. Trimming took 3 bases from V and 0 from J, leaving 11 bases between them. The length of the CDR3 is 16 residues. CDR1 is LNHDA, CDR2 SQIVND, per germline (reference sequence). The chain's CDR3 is CASSMPQETTNEKLFF. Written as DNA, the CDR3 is TGTGCCAGTAGTATGCCGCAGGAAACAACTAATGAAAAACTGTTTTTT.